Listed here are 28 T cell receptor beta chains from one sample, sequenced in a study of shared clonotypes between healthy human individuals. Repertoires were generated with immunoSEQ multiplex PCR, while TCRdb's copy carries only in-frame clones and drops some. The sample lists about 2.4 million clones; roughly 93% were seen once. The sample comprised naive CD4+ T cells from PBMCs. Subset described: CD45RA+ positively selected. The receptors originated from a man younger than 30 in good health. Some clones in this sample may be carry-over from other donors' samples.

This chain joins TRBV7-9 and TRBJ2-6; TRBD1 aligns across 7 bases. V was pared by 3 bases and J by 1 base, with 12 bases of the junction left unmatched. The CDR3 is made up of 19 amino acids. In germline, CDR1 is SEHNR, CDR2 FQNEAQ (reference sequence). The CDR3 DNA is TGTGCCAGCAGCTTTCCGACAGGGCAAGGTTATTCTGGGGCCAACGTCCTGACTTTC. It codes for CASSFPTGQGYSGANVLTF. The full variable domain, its missing parts supplied by reference TRBV7-9 and TRBJ2-6, is DTGVSQNPRHKITKRGQNVTFRCDPISEHNRLYWYRQTLGQGPEFLTYFQNEAQLEKSRLLSDRFSAERPKGSFSTLEIQRTEQGDSAMYLCASSFPTGQGYSGANVLTFGAGSRLTVL.

This chain connects TRBV28 to TRBJ2-7, with a tentative D call TRBD1 (5 bases). Trimming left V 3 bases short and J 6 bases short, with 18 bases between. The length of the CDR3 is 15 residues. Germline CDR1 MDHEN, CDR2 SYDVKM. The CDR3 here is CASSFVVGVRGEQYF. In DNA form, the CDR3 reads TGTGCCAGCAGTTTTGTCGTAGGGGTGAGAGGCGAGCAGTACTTC. Combining the CDR3 with reference TRBV28 and TRBJ2-7 gives the whole variable domain DVKVTQSSRYLVKRTGEKVFLECVQDMDHENMFWYRQDPGLGLRLIYFSYDVKMKEKGDIPEGYSVSREKKERFSLILESASTNQTSMYLCASSFVVGVRGEQYFGPGTRLTVT.

The CDR3 DNA reads TGTGCCAGCTCACCCACTCGGGACAGGGGGTCAGATACGCAGTATTTT. Encoded protein: CASSPTRDRGSDTQYF. The chain is built from TRBV18 and TRBJ2-3; TRBD1 aligns across 11 bases. With V trimmed by 3 bases and J by 4 bases, 6 bases remained unmatched. Germline V CDR1 and CDR2: KGHSH, LQKENI. This CDR3 is 16 amino acids long.

The genes are TRBV10-3 and TRBJ2-2; 13 bases line up with TRBD2. Germline CDR1 is ENHRY and CDR2 is SYGVKD. After removal of 5 bases from V and 5 bases from J, the junction contained 11 bases not matched to a gene. The CDR3 extends over 18 amino acids. The chain's CDR3 is CAISKTGLAGLGTGELFF. The CDR3 DNA reads as TGTGCCATCAGTAAAACGGGACTAGCGGGATTAGGGACCGGGGAGCTGTTTTTT.

The chain recombines TRBV5-4 with TRBJ2-7; maybe TRBD2 (5 bases). CDR3 size: 16 residues. Looked up from germline, CDR1 is SGHNT and CDR2 is YYREEE (reference sequence). V dropped 4 bases and J dropped 1 base, with 18 bases sitting between them. The CDR3 DNA follows: TGTGCCAGCAGCCAAGGAGGCGGGTCATTTTCCTACGAGCAGTACTTC. This translates into CASSQGGGSFSYEQYF.

J is TRBJ1-3 and V is TRBV5-1, with a possible D match to TRBD1 (5 bases). The germline V and J ends were trimmed by 3 bases and 1 base, with 14 bases remaining between them. Germline values: CDR1 SGHRS, CDR2 YFSETQ. CDR3 length equals 16 residues. CDR3 DNA sequence: TGCGCCAGCAGCTCGTCAGTGGGGCAGTCTGGAAACACCATATATTTT. Translation gives CASSSSVGQSGNTIYF.

This chain's CDR3 is CASSPPSSGGNEQFF. Here the CDR3 DNA reads TGTGCCAGCTCACCACCGTCCTCAGGGGGCAATGAGCAGTTCTTC. The chain links TRBV18 to TRBJ2-1; 7 nucleotides align to TRBD1. V was clipped by 0 bases and J by 6 bases; unmatched bases: 5. Looked up from germline, CDR1 is KGHSH and CDR2 is LQKENI. The CDR3 has 15 residues.

The table lists this clone with a few counts. The gene calls are TRBV5-4 and TRBJ1-4; TRBD1 might be the D (6 bases). The V gene lost 4 bases and the J gene lost 6 bases, with 13 bases spanning the gap. Germline assignment: CDR1 SGHNT and CDR2 YYREEE (reference sequence). This CDR3 region has 14 residues. The CDR3 nucleotides are TGTGCCAGCAGCACCAGGGACAATGATGAAAAACTGTTTTTT. It codes for CASSTRDNDEKLFF.

The rearrangement joins TRBV15 to TRBJ1-1; D is perhaps TRBD1 (5 bases). CDR1 LNHNV and CDR2 YYDKDF come from the germline V gene (reference sequence). This CDR3 region has 13 residues. V was shortened by 7 bases and J by 5 bases, with 14 bases between the two germline ends. This chain's CDR3 is CATTIRVGTEAFF. The DNA of the CDR3 is TGTGCCACCACCATCAGGGTAGGGACTGAAGCTTTCTTT.

The rearrangement joins TRBV10-3 to TRBJ2-3, with no clear D. Trimming stripped 2 bases from V and 6 bases from J, with 9 bases between. The germline CDR1 and CDR2 sequences are ENHRY and SYGVKD. The CDR3 sequence is 13 residues long. The CDR3 sequence is CAISETLSDTQYF. The DNA for the CDR3 is TGTGCCATCAGTGAGACCCTTTCGGATACGCAGTATTTT.

With respect to this clone: Other DNA sequences in this sample translate to the same CDR3. The chain has TRBV4-3 and TRBJ2-7; no firm D call. The CDR3 has 13 amino acids. CDR1 is LGHNA and CDR2 is YSLEER in the germline V gene. The V end was cut by 1 base, the J end by 3 bases, with 7 bases between. The DNA for the CDR3 is TGCGCCAGCAGCCAAGGACCGAGCTACGAGCAGTACTTC. Encoded protein: CASSQGPSYEQYF.

The chain couples TRBV4-1 to TRBJ1-2, with no clear D. The CDR3 totals 15 residues. V dropped 6 bases and J dropped 5 bases, with 19 bases sitting between them. Germline CDR1 reads MGHRA; CDR2 reads YSYEKL. The CDR3 loop is CASSPHSLGRYGYTF. The DNA for the CDR3 is TGCGCCAGCAGTCCTCATAGCCTTGGTAGATATGGCTACACCTTC.

With regard to this clone: Different DNA sequences within this sample yield the same CDR3. The chain carries TRBV19 and TRBJ2-6; D is unclear. Trimming left V 8 bases short and J 0 bases short, with 5 bases between. In germline, CDR1 is LNHDA, CDR2 SQIVND (reference sequence). This CDR3 has 13 amino acids. The CDR3 loop is CASSLSGANVLTF. The CDR3 nucleotides read TGTGCCAGTTCTCTCTCTGGGGCCAACGTCCTGACTTTC.

The chain combines TRBV4-2 with TRBJ1-1; D may be TRBD1 (5 bases). Trimming stripped 1 base from V and 1 base from J, with 10 bases between. CDR3 length: 15 residues. CDR1 is LGHNA and CDR2 is YNFKEQ in the germline V gene. CDR3 DNA sequence: TGTGCCAGCAGCCAAGCCCAGGGTAAGAACACTGAAGCTTTCTTT. Protein: CASSQAQGKNTEAFF.

V usage is TRBV30 and J usage is TRBJ2-2; perhaps TRBD1 as D (6 bases). CDR3 length: 14 amino acids. V shed 8 bases and J shed 5 bases, with 18 bases lying between them. The V gene's germline CDR1 is GTSNPN and CDR2 SVGIG (reference sequence). The CDR3 region has the DNA TGTGCCGGACGCTGGGCACAGGGTACCGGGGAGCTGTTTTTT. Translation: CAGRWAQGTGELFF. The variable domain in full, completed from reference TRBV30 and TRBJ2-2, reads SQTIHQWPATLVQPVGSPLSLECTVEGTSNPNLYWYRQAAGRGLQLLFYSVGIGQISSEVPQNLSASRPQDRQFILSSKKLLLSDSGFYLCAGRWAQGTGELFFGEGSRLTVL.

V and J are TRBV10-3 and TRBJ2-1; weak D call: TRBD1 (5 bases). The CDR3 sequence is 13 residues long. With 10 bases removed from V and 9 bases from J, the gap between germline ends came to 19 bases. Germline V gene lookup returns CDR1 ENHRY and CDR2 SYGVKD. The CDR3 loop is CATYPDWGAEQFF. The CDR3 coding sequence is TGTGCCACTTACCCGGATTGGGGCGCTGAGCAGTTCTTC.

The V and J genes are TRBV28 and TRBJ2-1; D perhaps matches TRBD2 (7 bases). The CDR3 has 17 amino acids. The V end lost 6 bases, the J end lost 0 bases, and 18 bases lay between the germline ends. CDR1 and CDR2 from the germline V gene are MDHEN and SYDVKM. As DNA, the CDR3 is TGTGCCAGCAGCTCCCCTCGGGGGGCGGTCTCCTACAATGAGCAGTTCTTC. Its translation: CASSSPRGAVSYNEQFF.

The chain is built from TRBV10-2 and TRBJ2-1; 14 bases match TRBD2. V shed 5 bases, J shed 10 bases, and the junction held 7 bases outside the gene matches. The CDR3 is 15 residues long. Germline loops: CDR1 WSHSY, CDR2 SAAADI. The CDR3 DNA is TGCGCCAGCAGTCGGGGACTAGCGGGAGCCCTGGAGCAGTTCTTC. Translation gives CASSRGLAGALEQFF.

The rearrangement joins TRBV19 to TRBJ2-2, with D hard to call. CDR3 length: 12 amino acids. Germline V gene data show CDR1 as LNHDA and CDR2 as SQIVND (reference sequence). The V gene lost 6 bases and the J gene lost 6 bases, with 8 bases spanning the gap. CDR3 amino acids: CASSVFSGELFF. CDR3 sequence (DNA): TGTGCCAGTAGCGTTTTCTCCGGGGAGCTGTTTTTT. The full variable domain, rest sourced from reference TRBV19 and TRBJ2-2, is DGGITQSPKYLFRKEGQNVTLSCEQNLNHDAMYWYRQDPGQGLRLIYYSQIVNDFQKGDIAEGYSVSREKKESFPLTVTSAQKNPTAFYLCASSVFSGELFFGEGSRLTVL.

The chain recombines TRBV6-6 with TRBJ2-1; perhaps TRBD2 as D (6 bases). The CDR3 has 16 residues. Per germline, CDR1 MNHNY and CDR2 SVGAGI (reference sequence). V lost 2 bases, J lost 15 bases, and 26 bases lay in between. Written as DNA, the CDR3 is TGTGCCAGCAGTTACCGCTTCCGGGACTCCTCCCCCTTAATGTTCTTC. Its protein is CASSYRFRDSSPLMFF.

This sequence joins TRBV28 and TRBJ1-4; D is undetermined. Trimming removed 6 bases from V and 1 base from J, with 9 bases in between. Per germline, CDR1 MDHEN and CDR2 SYDVKM. The CDR3 sequence is 14 residues long. CDR3 amino acids: CASRWRGTNEKLFF. The CDR3 DNA reads as TGTGCCAGCAGATGGCGAGGAACTAATGAAAAACTGTTTTTT. Using reference TRBV28 and TRBJ1-4 for the parts outside the CDR3, the full variable domain is DVKVTQSSRYLVKRTGEKVFLECVQDMDHENMFWYRQDPGLGLRLIYFSYDVKMKEKGDIPEGYSVSREKKERFSLILESASTNQTSMYLCASRWRGTNEKLFFGSGTQLSVL.

The chain uses TRBV28 and TRBJ1-2; possible D gene TRBD1, 5 bases. Trimming took off 7 bases at V and 0 bases at J, with 9 bases between the two ends. Germline V gives CDR1 MDHEN, CDR2 SYDVKM. The CDR3 runs 13 residues. The chain's CDR3 is CASIQGANYGYTF. The DNA for the CDR3 is TGTGCCAGCATCCAAGGGGCTAACTATGGCTACACCTTC.

The chain carries TRBV7-9 and TRBJ2-4; D call uncertain. V shed 5 bases and J shed 0 bases, with 14 bases lying between them. This CDR3 region has 16 residues. Germline lookup yields CDR1 SEHNR and CDR2 FQNEAQ (reference sequence). The CDR3 DNA reads TGTGCCAGCAGCCAGGATGGATCTTTAGCCAAAAACATTCAGTACTTC. Residues: CASSQDGSLAKNIQYF.

The CDR3: CASSLEVGPPYGYTF. The CDR3, as DNA: TGTGCCAGCAGTTTGGAAGTCGGACCGCCCTATGGCTACACCTTC. V and J are TRBV28 and TRBJ1-2; D is unresolved. The V gene's germline CDR1 is MDHEN and CDR2 SYDVKM. The CDR3 loop spans 15 amino acids. V shed 3 bases and J shed 4 bases, with 15 bases lying between them.

Here the CDR3 DNA reads TGCGCCAGCAGCATGACAGGGGGCCGAGATACGCAGTATTTT. Its protein is CASSMTGGRDTQYF. This chain connects TRBV5-1 to TRBJ2-3; 10 bases agree with TRBD1. Germline V gene lookup returns CDR1 SGHRS and CDR2 YFSETQ. The CDR3 length is 14 residues. V lost 4 bases, J lost 5 bases, and 4 bases stayed unmatched.

This chain connects TRBV30 to TRBJ2-5; TRBD2 aligns across 8 bases. CDR1 and CDR2 from the germline V gene are GTSNPN and SVGIG (reference sequence). Trimming at V came to 5 bases and at J to 2 bases, leaving 10 bases not matched to a gene. This CDR3 spans 15 amino acids. The CDR3: CAWVGGGLPQETQYF. The DNA for the CDR3 is TGTGCCTGGGTCGGCGGGGGGCTGCCTCAAGAGACCCAGTACTTC.

This clone was recorded once. V gene TRBV10-3 combines with J gene TRBJ1-2; D call uncertain. CDR1 and CDR2 (germline): ENHRY, SYGVKD. Trimming took 3 bases from V and 3 from J, leaving 20 bases between them. The CDR3 extends over 17 amino acids. This CDR3 is CAISEIKREKVDYGYTF. CDR3 bases: TGTGCCATCAGTGAAATAAAAAGGGAAAAAGTTGACTATGGCTACACCTTC.

The rearrangement joins TRBV7-6 to TRBJ1-1; D is ambiguous. The ends were cut back, 0 bases at V and 6 bases at J, with 8 bases in the middle. The CDR3 consists of 13 residues. Germline V gives CDR1 SGHVS, CDR2 FNYEAQ. The CDR3 DNA is TGTGCCAGCAGCTTAGCGCTAACAGCTGAAGCTTTCTTT. Protein sequence: CASSLALTAEAFF.